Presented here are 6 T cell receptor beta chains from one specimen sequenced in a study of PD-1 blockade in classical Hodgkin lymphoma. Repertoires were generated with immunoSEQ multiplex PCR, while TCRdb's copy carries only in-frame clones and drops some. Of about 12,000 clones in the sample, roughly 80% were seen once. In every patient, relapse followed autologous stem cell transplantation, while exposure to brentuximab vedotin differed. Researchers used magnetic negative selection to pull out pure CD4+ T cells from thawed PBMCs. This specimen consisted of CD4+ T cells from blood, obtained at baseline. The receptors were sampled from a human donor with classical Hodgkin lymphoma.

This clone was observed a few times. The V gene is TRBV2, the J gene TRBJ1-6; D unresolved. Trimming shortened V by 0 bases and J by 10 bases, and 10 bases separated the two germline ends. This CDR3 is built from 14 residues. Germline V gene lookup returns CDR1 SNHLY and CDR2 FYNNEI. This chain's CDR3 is CASSEAARRSPLHF. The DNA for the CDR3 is TGTGCCAGCAGTGAAGCGGCTAGGAGGTCACCCCTCCACTTT.

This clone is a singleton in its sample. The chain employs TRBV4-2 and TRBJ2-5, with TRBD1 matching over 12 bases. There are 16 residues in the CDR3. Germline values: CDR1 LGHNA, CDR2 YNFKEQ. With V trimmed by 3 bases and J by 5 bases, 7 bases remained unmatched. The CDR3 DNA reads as TGTGCCAGCAGCCAGAGGGACAGGGGGCCTGGTGAGACCCAGTACTTC. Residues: CASSQRDRGPGETQYF.

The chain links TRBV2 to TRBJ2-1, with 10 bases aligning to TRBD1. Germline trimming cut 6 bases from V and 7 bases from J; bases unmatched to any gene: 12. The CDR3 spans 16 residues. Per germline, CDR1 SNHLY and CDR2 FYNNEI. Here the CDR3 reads CASRHRDRGRPNEQFF. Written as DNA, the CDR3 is TGTGCCAGCAGACACCGGGACAGGGGACGACCAAATGAGCAGTTCTTC.

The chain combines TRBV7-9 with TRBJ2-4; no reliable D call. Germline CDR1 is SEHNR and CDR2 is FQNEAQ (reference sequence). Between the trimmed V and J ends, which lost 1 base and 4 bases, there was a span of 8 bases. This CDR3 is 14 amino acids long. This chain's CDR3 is CASSLDMGKNIQYF. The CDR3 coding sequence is TGTGCCAGCAGCTTAGATATGGGAAAAAACATTCAGTACTTC.

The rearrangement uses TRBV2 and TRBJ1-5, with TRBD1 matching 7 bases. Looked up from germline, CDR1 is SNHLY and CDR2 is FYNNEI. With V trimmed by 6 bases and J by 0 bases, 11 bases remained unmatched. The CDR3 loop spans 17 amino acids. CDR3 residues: CASRSRDRPYSNQPQHF. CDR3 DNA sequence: TGTGCCAGCAGATCCAGGGACAGACCCTATAGCAATCAGCCCCAGCATTTT.

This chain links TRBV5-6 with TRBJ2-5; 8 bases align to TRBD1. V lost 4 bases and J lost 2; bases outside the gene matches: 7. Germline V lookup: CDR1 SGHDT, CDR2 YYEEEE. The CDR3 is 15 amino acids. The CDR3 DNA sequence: TGTGCCAGCAGCACTAGGACAGGGAGACAAGAGACCCAGTACTTC. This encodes CASSTRTGRQETQYF.